Following are 14 T cell receptor beta chains from one sample sequenced in a study of blood T cell repertoires in COVID-19. Profiling relied on immunoSEQ multiplex PCR, and the TCRdb table lists in-frame clones only, not all of them. The sample gives some 130,000 clones, 84% of which show up once; about 1.5% is in the top ten. What was sequenced was peripheral blood. Every receptor here comes from a man in his 60s with acute or convalescent COVID-19.

The V gene is TRBV19, the J gene TRBJ1-1; TRBD1 agrees at 9 bases. Germline assignment: CDR1 LNHDA and CDR2 SQIVND (reference sequence). The CDR3 loop spans 15 amino acids. The ends lost 4 bases at V and 5 bases at J; junction bases unmatched: 8. The CDR3 DNA reads TGTGCCAGTAGTAACCTAGGACAGGGGAGGACTGAAGCTTTCTTT. As protein: CASSNLGQGRTEAFF. The full variable domain, completed using reference TRBV19 and TRBJ1-1, is DGGITQSPKYLFRKEGQNVTLSCEQNLNHDAMYWYRQDPGQGLRLIYYSQIVNDFQKGDIAEGYSVSREKKESFPLTVTSAQKNPTAFYLCASSNLGQGRTEAFFGQGTRLTVV.

J is TRBJ1-1 and V is TRBV19; possible D gene TRBD1, 6 bases. Trimming shortened V by 6 bases and J by 4 bases, and 9 bases separated the two germline ends. The CDR3 runs 12 residues. CDR1 is LNHDA, CDR2 SQIVND, per germline (reference sequence). The CDR3 DNA is TGTGCCAGTAGCCTCAGGGGCACTGAAGCTTTCTTT. Amino acid sequence: CASSLRGTEAFF.

The chain recombines TRBV5-4 with TRBJ1-5; 11 nucleotides match TRBD1. Germline loops: CDR1 SGHNT, CDR2 YYREEE (reference sequence). The CDR3 is 17 amino acids. V lost 0 bases and J lost 0; bases outside the gene matches: 2. The CDR3 spells CASSLGDRGNSNQPQHF. The DNA for the CDR3 is TGTGCCAGCAGCTTGGGGGACAGGGGGAATAGCAATCAGCCCCAGCATTTT.

This rearrangement joins TRBV10-3 to TRBJ1-1; 9 bases fit TRBD1. Germline V gene sequence: CDR1 ENHRY, CDR2 SYGVKD. The CDR3 consists of 16 residues. Unmatched junction bases numbered 13, after V lost 10 bases and J lost 1 base. The CDR3 DNA reads TGTGCCACCCTGCTGGGGACAGGGAAGGGGAACACTGAAGCTTTCTTT. Its translation: CATLLGTGKGNTEAFF.

The V gene is TRBV10-1, the J gene TRBJ1-5, with D perhaps TRBD1 (5 bases). Germline-derived CDR1 and CDR2 are WNHNN and SYGVQD (reference sequence). CDR3 length: 18 residues. The ends were cut back, 0 bases at V and 1 base at J, with 16 bases in the middle. The CDR3 nucleotides read TGCGCCAGCAGTGAGTCGAAGGCCAGGGAGGTGAGCAATCAGCCCCAGCATTTT. It yields the protein CASSESKAREVSNQPQHF.

CDR3 coding DNA: TGTGCCACCAGCAGAGAGTTTAGCGGGGCCTACGAGCAGTACTTC. Amino acid sequence: CATSREFSGAYEQYF. The V call is TRBV15, the J call TRBJ2-7; TRBD2 agrees at 8 bases. The junction had 3 bases not matched to a gene; V was cut back by 0 bases and J by 2 bases. Germline V gene sequence: CDR1 LNHNV, CDR2 YYDKDF (reference sequence). CDR3 length: 15 residues.

The chain links TRBV5-1 to TRBJ1-3, with TRBD1 matching over 7 bases. The junction had 10 bases not matched to a gene; V was cut back by 0 bases and J by 4 bases. Germline V gene data show CDR1 as SGHRS and CDR2 as YFSETQ. The CDR3 length is 17 residues. CDR3 sequence: CASSLEGTVGSGNTIYF. The CDR3 DNA is TGCGCCAGCAGCTTGGAAGGGACAGTTGGTTCGGGAAACACCATATATTTT.

The V gene is TRBV6-1, the J gene TRBJ1-6, with 7 bases identical to TRBD1. The CDR3 sequence is 16 residues long. Unmatched junction bases numbered 6, after V lost 4 bases and J lost 3 bases. Per germline, CDR1 MNHNS and CDR2 SASEGT. The CDR3 is CASSVNRGLYNSPLHF. Written as DNA, the CDR3 is TGTGCCAGCAGTGTAAACAGGGGACTCTATAATTCACCCCTCCACTTT.

As for this clone: No conserved phenylalanine or tryptophan is present at the end of the CDR3, so a read error is the likely explanation. It is unclear where the CDR3 begins or ends on the DNA, so no DNA is shown, and the CDR3 is as TCRdb lists it. The CDR3 spells CASSPPDRSPFL. The V and J genes are TRBV28 and TRBJ2-7; the table assigns TRBD1, which was not confirmed against the DNA. From its first to its last residue, the CDR3 has 12 amino acids. From germline, CDR1 is MDHEN and CDR2 SYDVKM.

This clone has a handful of counts. The chain has TRBV7-9 and TRBJ1-6, with TRBD1 identical over 8 bases. The CDR3 totals 15 residues. V lost 6 bases, J lost 7 bases, and 8 bases stayed unmatched. CDR1 is SEHNR and CDR2 is FQNEAQ in the germline V gene (reference sequence). The CDR3 DNA is TGTGCCAGCAGGCCAGCCGGGACAGGAAATTCACCCCTCCACTTT. Translation gives CASRPAGTGNSPLHF. The full variable domain, in which reference TRBV7-9 and TRBJ1-6 provide the parts outside the CDR3, is DTGVSQNPRHKITKRGQNVTFRCDPISEHNRLYWYRQTLGQGPEFLTYFQNEAQLEKSRLLSDRFSAERPKGSFSTLEIQRTEQGDSAMYLCASRPAGTGNSPLHFGNGTRLTVT.

The V and J genes are TRBV12-5 and TRBJ1-5; weak D call: TRBD1 (6 bases). The CDR3 totals 14 residues. Between the trimmed V and J ends, which lost 7 bases and 7 bases, there was a span of 17 bases. Germline V gene data show CDR1 as LGHNT and CDR2 as FRNRAP. CDR3 sequence (DNA): TGTGCTAGTGCTCCCGGGACATTAGAGCAGCCCCAGCATTTT. Residues: CASAPGTLEQPQHF.

The chain couples TRBV3-1 (or the pseudogene TRBV3-2) to TRBJ2-7; 8 bases map to TRBD1. This CDR3 comprises 14 residues. J gave up 3 bases and V 3 bases, and 4 bases lay outside the gene matches. Germline assignment: CDR1 LGHDT and CDR2 YNNKEL (reference sequence). The CDR3 here is CASSQMTGVYEQYF. The CDR3 DNA sequence: TGTGCCAGCAGCCAGATGACAGGGGTCTACGAGCAGTACTTC.

V and J are TRBV6-5 and TRBJ2-7; 9 nucleotides line up with TRBD1. Germline CDR1 and CDR2: MNHEY and SVGAGI. The V gene end was trimmed by 2 bases and the J gene end by 3 bases; junction bases not matched to a gene: 5. This CDR3 has 15 residues. For the CDR3, the DNA is TGTGCCAGCAGTTACCCGGGACAGGGTGACTACGAGCAGTACTTC. Encoded protein: CASSYPGQGDYEQYF.

The gene calls are TRBV14 and TRBJ1-3, with 9 bases fitting TRBD1. CDR1 is SGHDN and CDR2 is FVKESK in the germline V gene. J lost 2 bases, V lost 3 bases, and 2 bases had no gene match. The CDR3 has 15 residues. The CDR3, as DNA: TGTGCCAGCAGCCAGGACAGGGGACCTGGAAACACCATATATTTT. Amino acid sequence: CASSQDRGPGNTIYF.